The 27 T cell receptor beta chains in this list originate from one sample, sequenced in a study of graft-versus-host responses after intestinal transplantation. Clones were sequenced by immunoSEQ multiplex PCR, and TCRdb holds only the in-frame ones, with some missing. This table has some 110,000 clones, roughly 93% appearing once. The antigens these receptors bind are not known. Here the sequenced sample was unstimulated CD8+ T cells sorted from spleen or lymph node cells, taken before transplant. Every receptor here comes from a human donor who was the organ donor for an intestinal transplant.

The gene calls are TRBV27 and TRBJ2-7; the match to TRBD1 covers 7 bases. Per germline, CDR1 MNHEY and CDR2 SMNVEV (reference sequence). After removal of 5 bases from V and 0 bases from J, the junction contained 4 bases not matched to a gene. The CDR3 length is 14 residues. The CDR3 sequence: CASSNRDSSYEQYF. The CDR3 DNA follows: TGTGCCAGCAGTAACCGGGACAGCTCCTACGAGCAGTACTTC.

This chain links TRBV19 with TRBJ2-7; 7 positions agree with TRBD1. The junction had 5 bases not matched to a gene; V was cut back by 5 bases and J by 1 base. This CDR3 is built from 14 residues. Germline values: CDR1 LNHDA, CDR2 SQIVND (reference sequence). The CDR3 DNA reads TGTGCCAGTAGTTGGACAGGTATATCCTACGAGCAGTACTTC. Residues: CASSWTGISYEQYF.

The V and J genes are TRBV4-1 and TRBJ2-1; the D call may be TRBD1 or TRBD2 (6 bases each). The CDR3 totals 17 residues. Germline lookup yields CDR1 MGHRA and CDR2 YSYEKL. V was clipped by 1 base and J by 5 bases, with 18 bases between them. The DNA for the CDR3 is TGCGCCAGCAGCCAAGGAGGGGGGCTCCGGCCCGACAATGAGCAGTTCTTC. This sequence encodes CASSQGGGLRPDNEQFF.

The chain employs TRBV28 and TRBJ2-7, with 8 bases fitting TRBD1. Unmatched junction bases numbered 13, after V lost 1 base and J lost 2 bases. The CDR3 loop spans 18 amino acids. The germline V gene encodes CDR1 MDHEN and CDR2 SYDVKM. CDR3 amino acids: CASSLFVVVRGLPYEQYF. The CDR3 DNA reads TGTGCCAGCAGTTTATTTGTTGTCGTCAGGGGGCTCCCCTACGAGCAGTACTTC.

Only one count was recorded for this clone. V usage is TRBV11-2 and J usage is TRBJ2-7; TRBD1 matches 12 bases. The V gene's germline CDR1 is SGHAT and CDR2 FQNNGV. V shed 4 bases and J 7 bases; nucleotides not matched to a gene: 11. The CDR3 spans 16 residues. This CDR3 reads CASSSGPGTGGGEQYF. For the CDR3, the DNA is TGTGCCAGCAGCTCAGGACCCGGGACAGGGGGCGGGGAGCAGTACTTC.

The rearrangement uses TRBV2 and TRBJ2-7; a possible D gene is TRBD1 (6 bases). The CDR3 has 13 residues. V gave up 6 bases and J gave up 2 bases, with 11 bases separating them. Germline lookup yields CDR1 SNHLY and CDR2 FYNNEI. The CDR3 DNA reads as TGTGCCAGCAGCTGGGACAATACCTACGAGCAGTACTTC. As protein: CASSWDNTYEQYF.

This clone was detected only once. The identical CDR3 is also encoded by other nucleotide sequences in the sample. V and J are TRBV19 and TRBJ1-5; tentatively, D is TRBD1 (5 bases). This CDR3 has 15 amino acids. Trimming removed 1 base from V and 0 bases from J, with 7 bases in between. Per the germline V gene, CDR1 is LNHDA and CDR2 is SQIVND (reference sequence). The CDR3 coding sequence is TGTGCCAGTAGTATAGTGGGGGGTAGCAATCAGCCCCAGCATTTT. Its translation is CASSIVGGSNQPQHF.

The chain is built from TRBV11-2 and TRBJ1-4, with D possibly matching TRBD1 (5 bases). V lost 4 bases to trimming and J lost 3 bases, with 15 bases between them. In germline, CDR1 is SGHAT, CDR2 FQNNGV. The CDR3 is 16 residues long. The CDR3, as DNA: TGTGCCAGCAGCTCCGAACCCACAGGACCTAATGAAAAACTGTTTTTT. Translated: CASSSEPTGPNEKLFF.

The chain recombines TRBV7-8 with TRBJ2-3; D is possibly TRBD2 (5 bases). V was clipped by 6 bases and J by 0 bases, with 16 bases between them. The CDR3 sequence is 16 residues long. Per germline, CDR1 SGHVS and CDR2 FQNEAQ. The CDR3 nucleotides are TGTGCCAGCAGGGCCTCCGGGGAACTTAGCACAGATACGCAGTATTTT. This sequence encodes CASRASGELSTDTQYF.

The chain joins TRBV6-5 to TRBJ2-2, with D perhaps TRBD1 (5 bases). Per the germline V gene, CDR1 is MNHEY and CDR2 is SVGAGI. V was cut by 3 bases and J by 7 bases, with 18 bases left in between. The CDR3 is 16 residues long. CDR3 sequence: CASSYVRVSVDGELFF. The CDR3 nucleotides read TGTGCCAGCAGTTATGTCAGGGTATCGGTGGACGGGGAGCTGTTTTTT.

This clone was picked up one time. The rearrangement joins TRBV4-1 to TRBJ1-2, with 7 positions matching TRBD1. The CDR3 covers 15 residues. J was trimmed by 11 bases and V by 1 base; bases with no gene match: 13. Germline V lookup: CDR1 MGHRA, CDR2 YSYEKL. The CDR3, as DNA: TGCGCCAGCAGCCAAGTAGGGGGCGAGGGTGTGGGGTACACCTTC. It is translated as CASSQVGGEGVGYTF.

The chain carries TRBV5-1 and TRBJ1-2, with TRBD1 matching 8 bases. CDR3 length: 17 residues. CDR1 and CDR2 from the germline V gene are SGHRS and YFSETQ. V shed 4 bases, J shed 0 bases, and the junction held 11 bases outside the gene matches. The CDR3 nucleotides read TGCGCCAGCAGCCAGACAGGGGTTCCTGTCGCTAACTATGGCTACACCTTC. This codes for CASSQTGVPVANYGYTF.

The chain links TRBV7-9 to TRBJ2-3, with 9 positions matching TRBD2. CDR3 length equals 15 residues. Per the germline V gene, CDR1 is SEHNR and CDR2 is FQNEAQ (reference sequence). The trim removed 4 bases at V and 1 base at J, leaving 3 bases unmatched. The CDR3: CASSSIAGGTDTQYF. The DNA for the CDR3 is TGTGCCAGCAGCTCAATAGCGGGAGGCACAGATACGCAGTATTTT.

The V gene is TRBV13, the J gene TRBJ2-7; 9 bases are a match to TRBD1. Trimming took 5 bases from V and 7 from J; bases not matched to a gene: 6. This CDR3 has 13 residues. Germline V gives CDR1 PRHDT, CDR2 FYEKMQ (reference sequence). CDR3 nucleotide sequence: TGTGCCAGCAGCGGACAGGGGCAGGGGGAGCAGTACTTC. It encodes CASSGQGQGEQYF.

This chain links TRBV6-5 with TRBJ1-2, with D perhaps TRBD1 (5 bases). Trimming removed 7 bases at V and 7 bases at J, with 16 bases between. The CDR3 runs 13 residues. Germline V gives CDR1 MNHEY, CDR2 SVGAGI. As DNA, the CDR3 is TGTGCCAGCATCAAATGGGGGGATGTTGGCTACACCTTC. Translation gives CASIKWGDVGYTF.

This CDR3 is CASQIAETNNEQFF. In DNA form, the CDR3 reads TGCGCCAGCCAAATAGCGGAAACTAACAATGAGCAGTTCTTC. The chain links TRBV4-1 to TRBJ2-1, with D perhaps TRBD2 (6 bases). Germline V gives CDR1 MGHRA, CDR2 YSYEKL. This CDR3 is built from 14 residues. The V end was cut by 8 bases, the J end by 5 bases, with 16 bases between.

This chain joins TRBV4-2 and TRBJ2-7; 9 bases align to TRBD2. Germline V gene sequence: CDR1 LGHNA, CDR2 YNFKEQ. The trim removed 0 bases at V and 4 bases at J, leaving 13 bases unmatched. This CDR3 is 18 amino acids long. The CDR3 DNA is TGTGCCAGCAGCCAAGAAGGCCTCTCTAGCGGGGTTCTGTACGAGCAGTACTTC. Its protein is CASSQEGLSSGVLYEQYF.

This clone was found once. The chain combines TRBV5-1 with TRBJ2-3; a weak D match, TRBD2 (6 bases). The CDR3 length is 14 residues. V lost 3 bases, J lost 2 bases, and 10 bases lay in between. Germline V lookup: CDR1 SGHRS, CDR2 YFSETQ. The CDR3 DNA reads TGCGCCAGCAGCTCTCGGACTATCACAGATACGCAGTATTTT. Its protein product is CASSSRTITDTQYF.

The chain uses TRBV30 and TRBJ2-1; D uncertain. Looked up from germline, CDR1 is GTSNPN and CDR2 is SVGIG (reference sequence). Trimming stripped 0 bases from V and 5 bases from J, with 5 bases between. The CDR3 has 12 residues. Here the CDR3 reads CAWSVLHNEQFF. The DNA of the CDR3 is TGTGCCTGGAGTGTCTTACACAATGAGCAGTTCTTC.

The chain couples TRBV5-6 to TRBJ1-1; D remains ambiguous. This CDR3 is 13 amino acids long. Trimming removed 0 bases from V and 4 bases from J, with 7 bases in between. Germline values: CDR1 SGHDT, CDR2 YYEEEE. This CDR3 reads CASSLGGRTEAFF. CDR3 nucleotides: TGTGCCAGCAGCTTGGGGGGTCGCACTGAAGCTTTCTTT.

This chain uses TRBV7-3 with TRBJ2-1, with 9 bases lining up with TRBD2. Per the germline V gene, CDR1 is SGHTA and CDR2 is FQGTGA. The junction had 5 bases not matched to a gene; V was cut back by 5 bases and J by 3 bases. The CDR3 sequence is 15 residues long. The CDR3 coding sequence is TGTGCCAGCAGCACCGCGGGAGGGGGCTACAATGAGCAGTTCTTC. Its translation: CASSTAGGGYNEQFF. The variable domain in full, with the rest retrieved from reference TRBV7-3 and TRBJ2-1, is GAGVSQTPSNKVTEKGKYVELRCDPISGHTALYWYRQSLGQGPEFLIYFQGTGAADDSGLPNDRFFAVRPEGSVSTLKIQRTERGDSAVYLCASSTAGGGYNEQFFGPGTRLTVL.

The DNA of the CDR3 is TGTGCCAGCAGTTCCTGGGGACTGCAAGATGGTGAGCAGTTCTTC. Translating gives CASSSWGLQDGEQFF. The gene calls are TRBV27 and TRBJ2-1; D may be TRBD2 (6 bases). V was trimmed by 4 bases and J by 9 bases, leaving 19 bases between them. The germline V gene encodes CDR1 MNHEY and CDR2 SMNVEV (reference sequence). CDR3 size: 15 residues.

This clone has just one count. The CDR3 DNA reads TGTGCCAGCAGCTTGGACAGAATTAACTATGGCTACACCTTC. Translation: CASSLDRINYGYTF. The gene calls are TRBV7-8 and TRBJ1-2, with D tentatively TRBD1 (6 bases). Trimming pared 3 bases from V and 1 base from J, leaving 9 bases between. Per germline, CDR1 SGHVS and CDR2 FQNEAQ. This CDR3 comprises 14 residues.

The chain has TRBV6-1 and TRBJ2-2, with D possibly matching TRBD2 (5 bases). Germline V CDR1 and CDR2: MNHNS, SASEGT. This CDR3 region has 13 residues. Between the trimmed V and J ends, which lost 1 base and 7 bases, there was a span of 7 bases. In DNA, the CDR3 is TGTGCCAGCAGTGAAGTTGGGAGCGGGGAGCTGTTTTTT. This gives the protein CASSEVGSGELFF.

This chain connects TRBV13 to TRBJ1-1, with 10 bases that match TRBD1. V was clipped by 2 bases and J by 3 bases; unmatched bases: 6. The CDR3 is 16 residues long. Germline V gene data show CDR1 as PRHDT and CDR2 as FYEKMQ (reference sequence). The CDR3 loop reads CASSLSLGTGDTEAFF. The CDR3 DNA reads TGTGCCAGCAGCTTATCCCTGGGGACAGGGGACACTGAAGCTTTCTTT.

The gene calls are TRBV9 and TRBJ2-6; no firm D call. Germline V lookup: CDR1 SGDLS, CDR2 YYNGEE. With 0 bases removed from V and 0 bases from J, the gap between germline ends came to 4 bases. The CDR3 is made up of 15 amino acids. DNA of the CDR3: TGTGCCAGCAGCGTAGCGAGCTCTGGGGCCAACGTCCTGACTTTC. It translates to CASSVASSGANVLTF.

V and J are TRBV19 and TRBJ2-5; D unclear. Trimming shortened V by 5 bases and J by 2 bases, and 6 bases separated the two germline ends. The CDR3 runs 12 residues. The germline CDR1 and CDR2 sequences are LNHDA and SQIVND (reference sequence). The CDR3: CASSVGQETQYF. The CDR3 DNA reads TGTGCCAGTAGTGTCGGACAAGAGACCCAGTACTTC.